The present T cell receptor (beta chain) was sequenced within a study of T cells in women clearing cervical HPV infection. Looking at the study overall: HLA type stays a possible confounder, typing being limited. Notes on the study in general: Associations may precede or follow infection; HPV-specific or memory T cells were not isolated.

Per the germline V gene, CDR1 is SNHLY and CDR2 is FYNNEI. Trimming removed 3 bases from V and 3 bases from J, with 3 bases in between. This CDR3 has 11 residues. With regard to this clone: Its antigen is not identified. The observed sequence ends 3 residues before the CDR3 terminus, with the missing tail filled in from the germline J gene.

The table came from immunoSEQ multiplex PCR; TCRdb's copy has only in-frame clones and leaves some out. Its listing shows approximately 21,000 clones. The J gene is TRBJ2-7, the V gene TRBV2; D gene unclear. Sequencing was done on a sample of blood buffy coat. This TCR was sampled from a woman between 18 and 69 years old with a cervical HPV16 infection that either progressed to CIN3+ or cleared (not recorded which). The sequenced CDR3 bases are TGTGCCAGCAGTGAGTACTACGAG. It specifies CASSEYYE. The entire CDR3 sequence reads CASSEYYEQYF.